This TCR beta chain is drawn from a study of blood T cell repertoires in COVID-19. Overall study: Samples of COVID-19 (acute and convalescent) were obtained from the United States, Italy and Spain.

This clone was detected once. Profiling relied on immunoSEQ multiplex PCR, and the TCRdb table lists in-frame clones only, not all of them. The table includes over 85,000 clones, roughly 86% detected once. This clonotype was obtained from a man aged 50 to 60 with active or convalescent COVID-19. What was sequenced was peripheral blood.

For the CDR3, the DNA is TGCAGCGTTGATACGGGACAGGGCCCACAAGAGACCCAGTACTTC. Protein sequence: CSVDTGQGPQETQYF. The J gene is TRBJ2-5, the V gene TRBV29-1, with TRBD1 matching 9 bases. Germline V gene sequence: CDR1 SQVTM, CDR2 ANQGSEA. Trimming took 3 bases from V and 2 from J; bases not matched to a gene: 7. This CDR3 region has 15 residues.